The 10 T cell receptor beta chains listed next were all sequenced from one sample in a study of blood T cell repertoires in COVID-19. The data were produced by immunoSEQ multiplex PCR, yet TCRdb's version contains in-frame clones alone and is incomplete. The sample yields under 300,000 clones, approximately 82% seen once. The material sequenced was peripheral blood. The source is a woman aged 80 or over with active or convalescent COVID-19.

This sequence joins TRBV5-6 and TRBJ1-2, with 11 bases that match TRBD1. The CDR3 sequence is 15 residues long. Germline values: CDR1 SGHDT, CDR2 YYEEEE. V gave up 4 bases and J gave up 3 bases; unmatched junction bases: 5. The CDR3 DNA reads TGTGCCAGCAGCCCACCGGGACAGGGGGACTATGGCTACACCTTC. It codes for CASSPPGQGDYGYTF. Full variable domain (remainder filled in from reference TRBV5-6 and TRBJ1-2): DAGVTQSPTHLIKTRGQQVTLRCSPKSGHDTVSWYQQALGQGPQFIFQYYEEEERQRGNFPDRFSGHQFPNYSSELNVNALLLGDSALYLCASSPPGQGDYGYTFGSGTRLTVV.

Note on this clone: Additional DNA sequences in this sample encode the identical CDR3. This CDR3 is CASSWDKNYGYTF. CDR3 coding DNA: TGCGCCAGCAGCTGGGACAAGAACTATGGCTACACCTTC. The chain carries TRBV10-1 and TRBJ1-2, with D tentatively TRBD1 (6 bases). CDR3 size: 13 residues. Trimming pared 6 bases from V and 2 bases from J, leaving 10 bases between. Germline V gene sequence: CDR1 WNHNN, CDR2 SYGVQD (reference sequence).

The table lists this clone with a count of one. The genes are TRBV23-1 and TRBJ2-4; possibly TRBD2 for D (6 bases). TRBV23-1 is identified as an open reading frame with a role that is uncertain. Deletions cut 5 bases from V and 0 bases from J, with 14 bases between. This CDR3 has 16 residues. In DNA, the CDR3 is TGCGCCAGCAGTTCCGGACGGGGACTAGCCAAAAACATTCAGTACTTC. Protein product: CASSSGRGLAKNIQYF.

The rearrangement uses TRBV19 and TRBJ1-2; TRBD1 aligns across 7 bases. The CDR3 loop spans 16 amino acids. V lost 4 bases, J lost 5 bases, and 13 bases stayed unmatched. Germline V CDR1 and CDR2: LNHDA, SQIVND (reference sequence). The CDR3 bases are TGTGCCAGTAGTAACGGTCCCGAGAGGGACAGTTATGGCTACACCTTC. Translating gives CASSNGPERDSYGYTF. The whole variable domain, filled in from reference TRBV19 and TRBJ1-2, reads DGGITQSPKYLFRKEGQNVTLSCEQNLNHDAMYWYRQDPGQGLRLIYYSQIVNDFQKGDIAEGYSVSREKKESFPLTVTSAQKNPTAFYLCASSNGPERDSYGYTFGSGTRLTVV.

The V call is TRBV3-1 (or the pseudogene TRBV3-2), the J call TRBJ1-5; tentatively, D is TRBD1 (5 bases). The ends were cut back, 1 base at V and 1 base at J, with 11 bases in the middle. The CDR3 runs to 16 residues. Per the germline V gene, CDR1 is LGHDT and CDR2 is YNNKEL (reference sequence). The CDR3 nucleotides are TGTGCCAGCAGCCAAGGGAGGGGATGGAGCAATCAGCCCCAGCATTTT. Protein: CASSQGRGWSNQPQHF.

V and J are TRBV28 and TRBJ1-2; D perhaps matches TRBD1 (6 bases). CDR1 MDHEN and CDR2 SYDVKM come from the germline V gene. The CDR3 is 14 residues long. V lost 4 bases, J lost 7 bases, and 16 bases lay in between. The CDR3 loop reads CASSSRTERLGYTF. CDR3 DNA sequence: TGTGCCAGCAGTTCTCGGACAGAGCGCCTTGGCTACACCTTC.

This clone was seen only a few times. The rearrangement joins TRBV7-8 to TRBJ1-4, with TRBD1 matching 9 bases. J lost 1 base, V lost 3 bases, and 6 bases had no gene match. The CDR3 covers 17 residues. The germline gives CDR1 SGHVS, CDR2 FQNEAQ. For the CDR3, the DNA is TGTGCCAGCAGCTTGGGGGGGACAGGGCGAACTAATGAAAAACTGTTTTTT. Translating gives CASSLGGTGRTNEKLFF.

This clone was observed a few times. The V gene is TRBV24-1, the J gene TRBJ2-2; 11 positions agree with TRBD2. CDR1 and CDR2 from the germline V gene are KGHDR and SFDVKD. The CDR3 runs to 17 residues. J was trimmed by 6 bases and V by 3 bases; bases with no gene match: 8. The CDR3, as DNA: TGTGCCACCAGTGATCAAACTAGCGGGAGCTCTCCCGGGGAGCTGTTTTTT. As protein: CATSDQTSGSSPGELFF.

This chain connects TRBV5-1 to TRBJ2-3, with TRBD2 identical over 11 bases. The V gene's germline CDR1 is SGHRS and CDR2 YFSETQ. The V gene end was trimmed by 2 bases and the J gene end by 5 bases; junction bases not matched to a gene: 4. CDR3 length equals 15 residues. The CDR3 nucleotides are TGCGCCAGCAGCTTAAGACTAGCGGGACAAGATACGCAGTATTTT. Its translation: CASSLRLAGQDTQYF.

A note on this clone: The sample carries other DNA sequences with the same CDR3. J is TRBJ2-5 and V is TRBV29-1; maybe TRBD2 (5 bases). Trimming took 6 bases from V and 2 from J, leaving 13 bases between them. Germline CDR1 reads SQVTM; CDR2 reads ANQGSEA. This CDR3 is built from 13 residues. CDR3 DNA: TGCAGCGTAGCTAGGACGGGACAAGAGACCCAGTACTTC. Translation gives CSVARTGQETQYF.